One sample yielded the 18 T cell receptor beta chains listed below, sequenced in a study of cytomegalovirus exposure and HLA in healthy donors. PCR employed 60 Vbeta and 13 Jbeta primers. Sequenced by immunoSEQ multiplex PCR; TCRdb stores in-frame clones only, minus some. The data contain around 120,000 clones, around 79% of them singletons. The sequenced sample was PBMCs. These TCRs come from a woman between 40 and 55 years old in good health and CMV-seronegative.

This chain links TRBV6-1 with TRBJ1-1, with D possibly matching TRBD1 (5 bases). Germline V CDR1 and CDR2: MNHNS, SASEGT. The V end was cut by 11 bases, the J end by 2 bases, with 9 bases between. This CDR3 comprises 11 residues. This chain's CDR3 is CAATANTEAFF. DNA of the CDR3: TGTGCCGCGACAGCCAACACTGAAGCTTTCTTT.

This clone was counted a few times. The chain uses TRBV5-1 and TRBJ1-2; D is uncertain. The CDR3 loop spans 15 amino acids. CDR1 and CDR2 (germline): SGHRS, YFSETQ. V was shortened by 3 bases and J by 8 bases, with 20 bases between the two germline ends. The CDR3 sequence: CASSSIPLAGGGYTF. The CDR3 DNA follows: TGCGCCAGCAGCTCGATCCCCCTTGCGGGTGGGGGCTACACCTTC.

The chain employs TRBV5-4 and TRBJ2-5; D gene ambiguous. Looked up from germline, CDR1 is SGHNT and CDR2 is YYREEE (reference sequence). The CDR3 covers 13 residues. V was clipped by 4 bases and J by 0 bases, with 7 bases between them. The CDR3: CASSPVDQETQYF. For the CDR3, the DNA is TGTGCCAGCAGCCCTGTTGACCAAGAGACCCAGTACTTC.

As DNA, the CDR3 is TGTGCCAGCAGTGACCGACAGGGTGGTGAAGCTTTCTTT. It yields the protein CASSDRQGGEAFF. The rearrangement links TRBV6-5 to TRBJ1-1; 7 bases line up with TRBD1. CDR1 MNHEY and CDR2 SVGAGI come from the germline V gene. The CDR3 runs to 13 residues. V shed 5 bases, J shed 7 bases, and the junction held 7 bases outside the gene matches.

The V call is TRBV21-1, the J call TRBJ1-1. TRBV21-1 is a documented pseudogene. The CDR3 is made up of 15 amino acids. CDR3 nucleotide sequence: TGTGCCAGCAGCAAAGGAGTCGGGAGGAACACTGAAGCTTTCTTT. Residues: CASSKGVGRNTEAFF.

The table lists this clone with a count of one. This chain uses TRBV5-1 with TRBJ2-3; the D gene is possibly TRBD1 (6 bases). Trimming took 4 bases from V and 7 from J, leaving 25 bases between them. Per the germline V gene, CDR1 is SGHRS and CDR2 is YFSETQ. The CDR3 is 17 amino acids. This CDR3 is CASSPTTGTIQRNTQYF. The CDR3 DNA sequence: TGCGCCAGCAGCCCGACCACGGGGACAATTCAGAGGAATACGCAGTATTTT.

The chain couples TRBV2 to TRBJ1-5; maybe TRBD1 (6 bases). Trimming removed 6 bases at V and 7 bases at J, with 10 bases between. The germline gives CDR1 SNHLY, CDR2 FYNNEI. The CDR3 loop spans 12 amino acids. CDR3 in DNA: TGTGCCAGCAGCGGGACATCCCAGCCCCAGCATTTT. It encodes CASSGTSQPQHF.

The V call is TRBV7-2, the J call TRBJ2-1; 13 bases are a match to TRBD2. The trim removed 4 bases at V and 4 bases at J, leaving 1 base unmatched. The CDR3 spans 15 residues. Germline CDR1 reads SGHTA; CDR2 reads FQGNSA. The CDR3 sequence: CASSSGLAGYNEQFF. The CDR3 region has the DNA TGTGCCAGCAGCTCGGGACTAGCGGGGTACAATGAGCAGTTCTTC.

DNA of the CDR3: TGCGCCAGCAGCTTGTTGTCTAGCGCCACGACTACGCAGTATTTT. Translating it yields CASSLLSSATTTQYF. J is TRBJ2-3 and V is TRBV5-1, with a weak D call TRBD2 (6 bases). Deletions cut 1 base from V and 8 bases from J, with 17 bases between. In germline, CDR1 is SGHRS, CDR2 YFSETQ. CDR3 size: 15 residues. Complete variable domain (other parts from reference TRBV5-1 and TRBJ2-3): KAGVTQTPRYLIKTRGQQVTLSCSPISGHRSVSWYQQTPGQGLQFLFEYFSETQRNKGNFPGRFSGRQFSNSRSEMNVSTLELGDSALYLCASSLLSSATTTQYFGPGTRLTVL.

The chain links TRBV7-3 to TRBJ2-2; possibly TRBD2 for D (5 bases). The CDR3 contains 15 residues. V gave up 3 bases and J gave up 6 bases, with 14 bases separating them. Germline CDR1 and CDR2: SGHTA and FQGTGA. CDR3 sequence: CASSLIGKPPGELFF. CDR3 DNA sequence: TGTGCCAGCAGCTTGATCGGGAAACCTCCCGGGGAGCTGTTTTTT.

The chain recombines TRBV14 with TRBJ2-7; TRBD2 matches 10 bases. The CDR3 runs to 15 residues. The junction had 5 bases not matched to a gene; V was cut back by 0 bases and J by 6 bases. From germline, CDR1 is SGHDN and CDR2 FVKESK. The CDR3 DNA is TGTGCCAGCAGCCAAGATCCTAGCGGGAGTCGCGAGCAGTACTTC. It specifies CASSQDPSGSREQYF.

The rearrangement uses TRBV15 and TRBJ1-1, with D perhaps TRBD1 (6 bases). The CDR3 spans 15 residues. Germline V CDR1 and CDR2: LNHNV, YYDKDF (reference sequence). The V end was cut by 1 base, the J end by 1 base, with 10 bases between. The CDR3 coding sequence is TGTGCCACCAGCAGAGCAGGGGTACAGAACACTGAAGCTTTCTTT. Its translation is CATSRAGVQNTEAFF.

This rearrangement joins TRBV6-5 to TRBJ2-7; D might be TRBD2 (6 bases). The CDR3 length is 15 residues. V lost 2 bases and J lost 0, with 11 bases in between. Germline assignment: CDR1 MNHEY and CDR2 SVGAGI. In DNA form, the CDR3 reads TGTGCCAGCAGTTACCCGCGGGGCGGCTCCTACGAGCAGTACTTC. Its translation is CASSYPRGGSYEQYF.

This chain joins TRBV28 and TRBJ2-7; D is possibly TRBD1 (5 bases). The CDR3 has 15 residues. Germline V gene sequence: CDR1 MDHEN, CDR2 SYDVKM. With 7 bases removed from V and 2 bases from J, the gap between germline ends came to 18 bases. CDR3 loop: CASKTIVRAPYEQYF. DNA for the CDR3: TGTGCCAGCAAGACCATAGTCAGGGCCCCCTACGAGCAGTACTTC. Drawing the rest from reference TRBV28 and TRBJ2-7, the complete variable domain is DVKVTQSSRYLVKRTGEKVFLECVQDMDHENMFWYRQDPGLGLRLIYFSYDVKMKEKGDIPEGYSVSREKKERFSLILESASTNQTSMYLCASKTIVRAPYEQYFGPGTRLTVT.

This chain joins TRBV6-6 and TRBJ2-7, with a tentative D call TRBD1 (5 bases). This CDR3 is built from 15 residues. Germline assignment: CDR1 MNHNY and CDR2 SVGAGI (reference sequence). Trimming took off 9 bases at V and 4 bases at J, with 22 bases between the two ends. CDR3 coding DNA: TGTGCCAGTTCTTTCCAGCAGCAGACAGCATACGAGCAGTACTTC. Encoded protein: CASSFQQQTAYEQYF.

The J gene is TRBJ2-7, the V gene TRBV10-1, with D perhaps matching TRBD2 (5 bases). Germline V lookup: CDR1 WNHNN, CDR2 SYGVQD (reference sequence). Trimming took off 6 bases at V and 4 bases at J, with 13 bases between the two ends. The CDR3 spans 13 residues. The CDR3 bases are TGCGCCAGCAGCGCGGGCGGGTCATACGAGCAGTACTTC. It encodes CASSAGGSYEQYF.

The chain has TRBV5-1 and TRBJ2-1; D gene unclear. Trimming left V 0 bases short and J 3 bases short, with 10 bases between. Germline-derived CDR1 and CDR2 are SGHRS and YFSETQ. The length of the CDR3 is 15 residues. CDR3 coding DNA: TGCGCCAGCAGCTTGGGGCCTAGTGGCTACAATGAGCAGTTCTTC. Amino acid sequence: CASSLGPSGYNEQFF.

CDR3 residues: CASSLRSGQTTNSPLHF. In DNA form, the CDR3 reads TGTGCCAGTAGTCTCAGATCGGGACAGACAACTAATTCACCCCTCCACTTT. The V and J genes are TRBV19 and TRBJ1-6; 7 positions match TRBD1. This CDR3 region has 17 residues. In germline, CDR1 is LNHDA, CDR2 SQIVND (reference sequence). V gave up 5 bases and J gave up 6 bases; unmatched junction bases: 13.